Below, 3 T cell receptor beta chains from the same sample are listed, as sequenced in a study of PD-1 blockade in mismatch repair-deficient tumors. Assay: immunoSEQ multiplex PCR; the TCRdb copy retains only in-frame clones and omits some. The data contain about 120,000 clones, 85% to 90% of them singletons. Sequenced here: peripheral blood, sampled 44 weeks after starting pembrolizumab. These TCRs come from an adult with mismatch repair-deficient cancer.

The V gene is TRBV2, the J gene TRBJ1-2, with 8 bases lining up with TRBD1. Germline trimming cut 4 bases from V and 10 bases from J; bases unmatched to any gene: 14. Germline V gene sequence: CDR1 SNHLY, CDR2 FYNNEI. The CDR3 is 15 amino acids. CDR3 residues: CASSADREDIRSYTF. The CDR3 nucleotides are TGTGCCAGCAGTGCGGACAGGGAAGACATAAGGTCCTACACCTTC. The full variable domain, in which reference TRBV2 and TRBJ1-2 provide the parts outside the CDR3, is EPEVTQTPSHQVTQMGQEVILRCVPISNHLYFYWYRQILGQKVEFLVSFYNNEISEKSEIFDDQFSVERPDGSNFTLKIRSTKLEDSAMYFCASSADREDIRSYTFGSGTRLTVV.

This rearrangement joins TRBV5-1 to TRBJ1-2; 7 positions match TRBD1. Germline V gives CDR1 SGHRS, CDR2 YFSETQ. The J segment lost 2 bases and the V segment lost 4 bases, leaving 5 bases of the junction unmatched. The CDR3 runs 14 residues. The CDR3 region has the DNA TGCGCCAGCAGCCAGGCAGGGGGAAACTATGGCTACACCTTC. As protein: CASSQAGGNYGYTF.

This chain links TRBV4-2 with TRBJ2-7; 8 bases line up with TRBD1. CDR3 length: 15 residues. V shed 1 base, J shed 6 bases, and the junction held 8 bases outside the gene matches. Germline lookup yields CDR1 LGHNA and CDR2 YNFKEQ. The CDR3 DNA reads TGTGCCAGCAGCCAAGGTGCGGACAGGGACGGCGAGCAGTACTTC. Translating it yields CASSQGADRDGEQYF.